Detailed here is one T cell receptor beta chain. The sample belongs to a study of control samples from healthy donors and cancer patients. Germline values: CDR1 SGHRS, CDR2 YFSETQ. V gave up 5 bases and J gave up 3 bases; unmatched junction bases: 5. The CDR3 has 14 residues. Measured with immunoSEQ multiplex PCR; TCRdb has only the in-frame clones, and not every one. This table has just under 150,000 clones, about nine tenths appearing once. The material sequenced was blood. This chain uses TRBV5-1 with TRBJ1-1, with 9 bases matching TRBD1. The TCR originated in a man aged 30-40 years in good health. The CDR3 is CASSSTGGDTEAFF. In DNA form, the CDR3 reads TGCGCCAGCAGTTCGACAGGGGGGGACACTGAAGCTTTCTTT.